Below are 13 T cell receptor beta chains sequenced from a single sample in a study of blood T cell repertoires in COVID-19. Produced via immunoSEQ multiplex PCR; TCRdb's table is partial and in-frame only. The top ten clones hold more than 3% of a sample with fewer than 150,000 clones, 90% of them seen once. The sequencing sample was made of peripheral blood. The receptors derive from a woman aged 55 to 70 with COVID-19, enrolled during active disease.

The rearrangement uses TRBV9 and TRBJ2-2, with 8 bases fitting TRBD1. The CDR3 has 17 residues. From germline, CDR1 is SGDLS and CDR2 YYNGEE. V gave up 0 bases and J gave up 4 bases; unmatched junction bases: 8. For the CDR3, the DNA is TGTGCCAGCAGCGTAGGGCGATCGGGACAGGTCACCGGGGAGCTGTTTTTT. Translation gives CASSVGRSGQVTGELFF.

The chain couples TRBV7-2 to TRBJ2-5, with 11 positions matching TRBD2. The CDR3 spans 14 residues. V lost 5 bases and J lost 9; bases outside the gene matches: 8. CDR1 and CDR2 (germline): SGHTA, FQGNSA. In DNA, the CDR3 is TGTGCCAGCAGCGCTACGCTAGCGGGGGGTCCCCAGTACTTC. It translates to CASSATLAGGPQYF.

The sample holds a few counts of this clone. The germline gene is not matched at one end of the junction; a read error may be the cause. The chain recombines TRBV7-7 with TRBJ2-2; possible D gene TRBD1, 6 bases. Germline loops: CDR1 SSHAT, CDR2 FNYEAQ (reference sequence). The CDR3 has 13 residues. The CDR3 here is CASSVQGTGELFF. The CDR3 DNA follows: TGTGCTAGCAGCGTACAGGGCACCGGGGAGCTGTTTTTT.

The J gene is TRBJ2-7, the V gene TRBV5-1, with 7 nucleotides matching TRBD1. The CDR3 has 13 amino acids. The germline V gene has CDR1 SGHRS and CDR2 YFSETQ. V was clipped by 5 bases and J by 5 bases; unmatched bases: 7. The CDR3 DNA sequence: TGCGCCAGCAGGACAGGGTCGGGGAACGAGCAGTACTTC. It translates to CASRTGSGNEQYF.

This chain uses TRBV3-1 (or the pseudogene TRBV3-2) with TRBJ2-1, with 11 bases matching TRBD2. The CDR3 contains 15 residues. Per germline, CDR1 LGHDT and CDR2 YNNKEL (reference sequence). Losses at the gene ends were 4 bases for V and 7 bases for J; bases not matched to a gene: 6. CDR3 DNA sequence: TGTGCCAGCAGCCGAGGGACTAGCGGTTATAATGAGCAGTTCTTC. As protein: CASSRGTSGYNEQFF.

The V and J genes are TRBV2 and TRBJ1-2, with D unresolved. Per germline, CDR1 SNHLY and CDR2 FYNNEI. The CDR3 length is 13 residues. V was cut by 6 bases and J by 8 bases, with 16 bases left in between. The CDR3: CASRGGEYGGYTF. Written as DNA, the CDR3 is TGTGCCAGCAGGGGCGGGGAATACGGGGGCTACACCTTC.

This sequence joins TRBV19 and TRBJ2-4; a possible D gene is TRBD1 (6 bases). V was shortened by 4 bases and J by 0 bases, with 13 bases between the two germline ends. The CDR3 totals 16 residues. The germline V gene encodes CDR1 LNHDA and CDR2 SQIVND (reference sequence). The CDR3 protein is CASSTIQGIAKNIQYF. DNA for the CDR3: TGTGCCAGTAGTACTATTCAGGGGATAGCCAAAAACATTCAGTACTTC.

This clone was seen just once. V usage is TRBV6-5 and J usage is TRBJ1-2, with D perhaps TRBD1 (6 bases). The germline V gene encodes CDR1 MNHEY and CDR2 SVGAGI. The germline V and J ends were trimmed by 11 bases and 4 bases, with 17 bases remaining between them. This CDR3 is 13 amino acids long. In DNA form, the CDR3 reads TGTGCCCTACTCCGGACAGTTGGCTATGGCTACACCTTC. This codes for CALLRTVGYGYTF.

J is TRBJ2-1 and V is TRBV12-5; 8 bases line up with TRBD2. V dropped 0 bases and J dropped 5; count of bases not matched to a gene: 15. Per germline, CDR1 LGHNT and CDR2 FRNRAP. The CDR3 is 19 amino acids. CDR3 sequence: CASGLVLFGRGMRDNEQFF. The CDR3 nucleotides read TGTGCTAGTGGTTTGGTACTGTTCGGGAGGGGAATGAGGGACAATGAGCAGTTCTTC. The variable domain in full, completed from reference TRBV12-5 and TRBJ2-1, reads DARVTQTPRHKVTEMGQEVTMRCQPILGHNTVFWYRQTMMQGLELLAYFRNRAPLDDSGMPKDRFSAEMPDATLATLKIQPSEPRDSAVYFCASGLVLFGRGMRDNEQFFGPGTRLTVL.

This rearrangement joins TRBV7-2 to TRBJ1-2; 11 nucleotides align to TRBD1. This CDR3 spans 14 amino acids. The germline V gene encodes CDR1 SGHTA and CDR2 FQGNSA. The V and J ends lost 5 bases and 7 bases, in that order; junction bases with no gene match: 6. In DNA form, the CDR3 reads TGTGCCAGCAGCCGCAATGGACAGGGGGCTGGCTACACCTTC. Translated: CASSRNGQGAGYTF.

The genes are TRBV5-5 and TRBJ1-5; a weak D match, TRBD1 (5 bases). This CDR3 spans 15 amino acids. The germline V gene has CDR1 SGHKS and CDR2 YYEKEE (reference sequence). Trimming stripped 4 bases from V and 0 bases from J, with 11 bases between. CDR3 nucleotides: TGTGCCAGCAGCCAGGGAGGGTATAGCAATCAGCCCCAGCATTTT. Its translation is CASSQGGYSNQPQHF.

The gene calls are TRBV5-1 and TRBJ2-1; D is unclear. This CDR3 is 17 amino acids long. Per germline, CDR1 SGHRS and CDR2 YFSETQ. V was pared by 0 bases and J by 0 bases, with 13 bases between. The CDR3 DNA sequence: TGCGCCAGCAGCTTGGCCTCAATGTCAGGCTCCTACAATGAGCAGTTCTTC. Translating it yields CASSLASMSGSYNEQFF. The whole variable domain, filled in from reference TRBV5-1 and TRBJ2-1, reads KAGVTQTPRYLIKTRGQQVTLSCSPISGHRSVSWYQQTPGQGLQFLFEYFSETQRNKGNFPGRFSGRQFSNSRSEMNVSTLELGDSALYLCASSLASMSGSYNEQFFGPGTRLTVL.

The chain links TRBV19 to TRBJ1-5; D remains unclear. Trimming removed 5 bases from V and 5 bases from J, with 10 bases in between. Germline lookup yields CDR1 LNHDA and CDR2 SQIVND (reference sequence). The CDR3 extends over 13 amino acids. CDR3 in amino acids: CASSEDLDQPQHF. In nucleotides, the CDR3 is TGTGCCAGTAGTGAGGATCTTGATCAGCCCCAGCATTTT.